The clone carrying this T cell receptor beta chain is a singleton in its sample. TCRdb's table, derived via immunoSEQ multiplex PCR, lists solely in-frame clones and lacks some. The repertoire holds around 68,000 clones, with 80% to 90% as singletons. The data originate from a study of blood T cell repertoires in COVID-19. Trimming took 1 base from V and 3 from J, leaving 10 bases between them. CDR1 KGHSH and CDR2 LQKENI come from the germline V gene. This CDR3 region has 15 residues. This receptor was taken from a man between 45 and 60 years old with acute or convalescent COVID-19. The sequenced sample was peripheral blood. J is TRBJ2-4 and V is TRBV18; D may be TRBD1 (5 bases). CDR3 sequence reads: CASSPQGLSKNIQYF. For the CDR3, the DNA is TGTGCCAGCTCACCACAGGGGCTTAGCAAAAACATTCAGTACTTC.